Only a few counts were recorded for the clone carrying this TCR beta chain. The use of a sample-barcoded 5' primer and a J-beta primer mix characterized a second PCR of about 7 to 12 cycles. TCRdb redid the calling of the 5' RACE reads with MiXCR, one entry per CDR3 protein. The sample lists about 780,000 distinct CDR3 sequences, more than 35% occurring once. The data belong to a study of blood T cells in healthy people across ages. The germline gives CDR1 MDHEN, CDR2 SYDVKM. This CDR3 spans 14 amino acids. V was clipped by 8 bases and J by 4 bases, with 17 bases between them. J is TRBJ1-2 and V is TRBV28; D not resolved. This receptor was taken from an older man in good health. Sample: blood. The CDR3 loop is CASQTEGSIYGYTF. The CDR3 nucleotides read TGTGCCAGCCAGACGGAGGGTTCCATCTATGGCTACACCTTC.